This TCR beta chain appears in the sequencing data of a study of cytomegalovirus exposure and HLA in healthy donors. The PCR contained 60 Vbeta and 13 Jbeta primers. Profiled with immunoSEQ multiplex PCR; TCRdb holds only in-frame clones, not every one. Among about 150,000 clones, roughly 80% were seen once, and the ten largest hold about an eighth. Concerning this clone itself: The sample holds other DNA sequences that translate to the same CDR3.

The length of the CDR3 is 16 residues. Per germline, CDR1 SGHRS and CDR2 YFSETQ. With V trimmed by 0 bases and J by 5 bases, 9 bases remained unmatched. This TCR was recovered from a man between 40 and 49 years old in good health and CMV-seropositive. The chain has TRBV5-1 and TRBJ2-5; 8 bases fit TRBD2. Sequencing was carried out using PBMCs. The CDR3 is CASSLGTAGVGETQYF. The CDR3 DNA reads TGCGCCAGCAGCTTGGGAACAGCGGGAGTAGGGGAGACCCAGTACTTC. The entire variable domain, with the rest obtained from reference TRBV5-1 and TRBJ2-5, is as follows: KAGVTQTPRYLIKTRGQQVTLSCSPISGHRSVSWYQQTPGQGLQFLFEYFSETQRNKGNFPGRFSGRQFSNSRSEMNVSTLELGDSALYLCASSLGTAGVGETQYFGPGTRLLVL.